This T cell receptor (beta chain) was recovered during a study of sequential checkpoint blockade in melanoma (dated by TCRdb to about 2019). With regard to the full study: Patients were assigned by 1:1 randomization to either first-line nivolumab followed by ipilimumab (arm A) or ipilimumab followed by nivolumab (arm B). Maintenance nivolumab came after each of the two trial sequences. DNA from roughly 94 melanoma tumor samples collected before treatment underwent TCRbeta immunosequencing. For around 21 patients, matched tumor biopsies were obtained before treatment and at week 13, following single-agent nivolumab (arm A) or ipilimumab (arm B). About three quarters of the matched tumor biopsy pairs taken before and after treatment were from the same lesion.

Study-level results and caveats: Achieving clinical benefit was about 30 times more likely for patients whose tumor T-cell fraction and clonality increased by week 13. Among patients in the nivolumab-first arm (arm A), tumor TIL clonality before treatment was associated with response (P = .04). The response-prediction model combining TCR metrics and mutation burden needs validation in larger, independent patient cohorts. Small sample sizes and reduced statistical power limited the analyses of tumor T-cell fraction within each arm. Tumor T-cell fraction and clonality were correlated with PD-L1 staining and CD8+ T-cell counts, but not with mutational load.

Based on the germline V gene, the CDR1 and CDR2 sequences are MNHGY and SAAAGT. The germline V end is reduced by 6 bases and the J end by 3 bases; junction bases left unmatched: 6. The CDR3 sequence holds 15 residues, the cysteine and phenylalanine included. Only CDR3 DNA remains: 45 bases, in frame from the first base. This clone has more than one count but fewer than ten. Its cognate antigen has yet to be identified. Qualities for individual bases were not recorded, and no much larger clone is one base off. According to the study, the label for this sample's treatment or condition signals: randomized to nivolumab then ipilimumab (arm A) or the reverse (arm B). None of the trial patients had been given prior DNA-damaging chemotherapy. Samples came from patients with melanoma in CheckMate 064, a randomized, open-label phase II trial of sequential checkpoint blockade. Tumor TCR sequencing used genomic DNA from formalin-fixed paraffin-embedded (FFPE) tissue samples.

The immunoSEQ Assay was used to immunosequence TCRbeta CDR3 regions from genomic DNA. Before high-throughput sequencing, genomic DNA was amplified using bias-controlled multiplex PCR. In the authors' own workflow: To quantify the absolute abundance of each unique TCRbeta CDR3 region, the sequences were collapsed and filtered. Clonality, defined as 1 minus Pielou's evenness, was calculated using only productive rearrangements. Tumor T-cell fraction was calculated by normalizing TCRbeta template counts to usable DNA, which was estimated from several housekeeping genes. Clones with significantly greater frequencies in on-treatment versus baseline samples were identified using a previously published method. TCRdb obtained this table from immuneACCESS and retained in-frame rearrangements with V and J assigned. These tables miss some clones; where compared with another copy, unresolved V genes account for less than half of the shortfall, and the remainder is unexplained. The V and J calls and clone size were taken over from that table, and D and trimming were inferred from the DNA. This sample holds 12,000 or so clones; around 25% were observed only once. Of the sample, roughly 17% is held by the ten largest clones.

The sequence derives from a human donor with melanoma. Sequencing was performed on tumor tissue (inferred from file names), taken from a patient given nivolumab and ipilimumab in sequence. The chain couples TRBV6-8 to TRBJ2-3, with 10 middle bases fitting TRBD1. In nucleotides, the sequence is TGTGCCAGCAGCCACGGGACAGGGGAGACAGATACGCAGTATTTT. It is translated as CASSHGTGETDTQYF.